Shown below are 22 T cell receptor beta chains from a single sample sequenced in a study of blood T cell repertoires in COVID-19. The repertoire was sequenced with immunoSEQ multiplex PCR; TCRdb's copy has only in-frame clones and lacks some. The profile shows about 230,000 clones, approximately 85% of them singletons. Material: peripheral blood. The receptors shown here come from a man over 45 with COVID-19, enrolled during active disease.

The chain employs TRBV9 and TRBJ1-1; D call uncertain. The V and J ends lost 3 bases and 0 bases respectively, with 6 bases between them. CDR1 is SGDLS, CDR2 YYNGEE, per germline. There are 13 residues in the CDR3. This CDR3 reads CASSAQLNTEAFF. Written as DNA, the CDR3 is TGTGCCAGCAGCGCGCAGTTGAACACTGAAGCTTTCTTT.

The rearrangement joins TRBV7-3 to TRBJ2-2; D may be TRBD2 (5 bases). In germline, CDR1 is SGHTA, CDR2 FQGTGA. V gave up 1 base and J gave up 2 bases, with 8 bases separating them. This CDR3 spans 15 amino acids. CDR3 region: CASSLRAGNTGELFF. As DNA, the CDR3 is TGTGCCAGCAGCTTAAGGGCGGGCAACACCGGGGAGCTGTTTTTT.

CDR3 nucleotides: TGTGCCAGCAGACAGGACAGGGCGGGCTATGGCTACACCTTC. Protein: CASRQDRAGYGYTF. The chain uses TRBV6-5 and TRBJ1-2, with 8 bases lining up with TRBD1. The CDR3 is 14 residues long. CDR1 is MNHEY and CDR2 is SVGAGI in the germline V gene. V shed 6 bases, J shed 4 bases, and the junction held 7 bases outside the gene matches.

V is TRBV24-1 and J is TRBJ2-1; TRBD2 might be the D (5 bases). The CDR3 runs 15 residues. V was clipped by 0 bases and J by 0 bases, with 5 bases between them. CDR1 is KGHDR and CDR2 is SFDVKD in the germline V gene. The CDR3 spells CATSDLGLSYNEQFF. The CDR3 bases are TGTGCCACCAGTGATTTGGGACTCTCCTACAATGAGCAGTTCTTC.

The CDR3 sequence: CASNDPRGSYEQYF. The DNA of the CDR3 is TGCGCCAGCAACGACCCTAGGGGGTCCTACGAGCAGTACTTC. V is TRBV5-1 and J is TRBJ2-7; possible D gene TRBD1, 6 bases. The CDR3 loop spans 14 amino acids. Germline CDR1 SGHRS, CDR2 YFSETQ. V was cut by 6 bases and J by 1 base, with 14 bases left in between.

J is TRBJ2-3 and V is TRBV6-1, with TRBD2 matching 11 bases. Germline assignment: CDR1 MNHNS and CDR2 SASEGT. J gave up 4 bases and V 2 bases, and 2 bases lay outside the gene matches. The CDR3 runs to 15 residues. CDR3 sequence: CASSEFSGGADTQYF. Here the CDR3 DNA reads TGTGCCAGCAGTGAATTTAGCGGGGGGGCAGATACGCAGTATTTT.

The CDR3 here is CASRAGRDGYTF. The CDR3 coding sequence is TGCGCCAGCAGGGCGGGCCGTGATGGCTACACCTTC. The V gene is TRBV5-1, the J gene TRBJ1-2; D gene uncertain. CDR3 length: 12 residues. CDR1 and CDR2 from the germline V gene are SGHRS and YFSETQ. Trimming cost V 5 bases and J 6 bases, with 11 bases left between them.

This rearrangement joins TRBV5-1 to TRBJ1-1, with D perhaps TRBD1 (5 bases). V was cut by 1 base and J by 11 bases, with 18 bases left in between. Germline V gene data show CDR1 as SGHRS and CDR2 as YFSETQ. The CDR3 covers 14 residues. The CDR3 DNA reads TGCGCCAGCAGCTTGAACTGGTTTGGGGGGAAGGCTTTCTTT. Residues: CASSLNWFGGKAFF.

This clone was seen once. The J gene is TRBJ1-4, the V gene TRBV27; TRBD1 matches 7 bases. Germline trimming cut 7 bases from V and 12 bases from J; bases unmatched to any gene: 20. Per germline, CDR1 MNHEY and CDR2 SMNVEV (reference sequence). The CDR3 runs to 16 residues. The DNA for the CDR3 is TGTGCCAGCAAAAGCGTTACTGGGACAGTCTCCCGAGAACTGTTTTTT. Protein: CASKSVTGTVSRELFF.

DNA for the CDR3: TGTGCCATCAGTGAGTCAAAGGGGCAGGCTAAAAATTCACCCCTCCACTTT. This translates into CAISESKGQAKNSPLHF. The rearrangement links TRBV10-3 to TRBJ1-6, with D possibly matching TRBD1 (5 bases). With 0 bases removed from V and 7 bases from J, the gap between germline ends came to 16 bases. The CDR3 runs to 17 residues. The germline CDR1 and CDR2 sequences are ENHRY and SYGVKD.

The V gene is TRBV29-1, the J gene TRBJ2-1; TRBD1 matches at 7 bases. CDR3 length: 14 amino acids. Germline CDR1 reads SQVTM; CDR2 reads ANQGSEA. Unmatched junction bases numbered 5, after V lost 6 bases and J lost 0 bases. CDR3 protein: CSVEGASSYNEQFF. CDR3 nucleotide sequence: TGCAGCGTAGAGGGGGCGAGCTCCTACAATGAGCAGTTCTTC.

Concerning this clone: Relative to the germline gene, one junction end is altered; a read error may explain this. This sequence joins TRBV7-7 and TRBJ2-3, with 10 positions matching TRBD1. This CDR3 spans 13 amino acids. CDR1 and CDR2 from the germline V gene are SSHAT and FNYEAQ (reference sequence). CDR3: CASSRGQGDTQYF. In nucleotides, the CDR3 is TGTGCTAGCAGCCGGGGACAGGGGGATACGCAGTATTTT.

The chain recombines TRBV9 with TRBJ1-3; tentative D call: TRBD1 (5 bases). V gave up 2 bases and J gave up 5 bases, with 17 bases separating them. This CDR3 spans 16 amino acids. CDR1 and CDR2 (germline): SGDLS, YYNGEE. CDR3 region: CASSVGGKSGRNTIYF. The CDR3 region has the DNA TGTGCCAGCAGCGTGGGGGGGAAGTCCGGACGAAACACCATATATTTT. The whole variable domain, filled in from reference TRBV9 and TRBJ1-3, reads DSGVTQTPKHLITATGQRVTLRCSPRSGDLSVYWYQQSLDQGLQFLIQYYNGEERAKGNILERFSAQQFPDLHSELNLSSLELGDSALYFCASSVGGKSGRNTIYFGEGSWLTVV.

This clone turned up a few times. The chain has TRBV10-3 and TRBJ1-5; TRBD1 might be the D (5 bases). This CDR3 is 12 amino acids long. With 6 bases removed from V and 8 bases from J, the gap between germline ends came to 11 bases. Germline V CDR1 and CDR2: ENHRY, SYGVKD. The CDR3 reads CAISVGREPQHF. Here the CDR3 DNA reads TGTGCCATCAGCGTCGGCAGGGAGCCCCAGCATTTT.

The chain has TRBV5-1 and TRBJ1-6; TRBD1 matches 8 bases. Trimming at V came to 2 bases and at J to 8 bases, leaving 3 bases not matched to a gene. From germline, CDR1 is SGHRS and CDR2 YFSETQ. The CDR3 is 14 residues long. CDR3 nucleotide sequence: TGCGCCAGCAGCTTTCTGGACAGGGATTCACCCCTCCACTTT. This codes for CASSFLDRDSPLHF. The complete variable domain, with remaining parts taken from reference TRBV5-1 and TRBJ1-6, reads KAGVTQTPRYLIKTRGQQVTLSCSPISGHRSVSWYQQTPGQGLQFLFEYFSETQRNKGNFPGRFSGRQFSNSRSEMNVSTLELGDSALYLCASSFLDRDSPLHFGNGTRLTVT.

This clone was counted once. The rearrangement joins TRBV7-9 to TRBJ1-6; maybe TRBD1 (6 bases). V lost 1 base to trimming and J lost 7 bases, with 11 bases between them. Germline CDR1 is SEHNR and CDR2 is FQNEAQ (reference sequence). CDR3 length: 15 amino acids. This chain's CDR3 is CASSLGTAKNSPLHF. CDR3 nucleotides: TGTGCCAGCAGCTTAGGGACAGCCAAAAATTCACCCCTCCACTTT.

This rearrangement joins TRBV5-1 to TRBJ2-2; TRBD2 is a possible D gene (6 bases). Germline CDR1 SGHRS, CDR2 YFSETQ. Trimming stripped 5 bases from V and 0 bases from J, with 8 bases between. The CDR3 is 14 amino acids. The CDR3 loop is CASRVAANTGELFF. DNA for the CDR3: TGCGCCAGCAGGGTAGCGGCGAACACCGGGGAGCTGTTTTTT.

The chain employs TRBV5-1 and TRBJ2-1; 7 nucleotides align to TRBD1. Unmatched junction bases numbered 8, after V lost 2 bases and J lost 6 bases. This CDR3 has 15 residues. The V gene's germline CDR1 is SGHRS and CDR2 YFSETQ. This CDR3 is CASSLGTEGANEQFF. Written as DNA, the CDR3 is TGCGCCAGCAGCTTAGGGACAGAGGGGGCCAATGAGCAGTTCTTC.

The gene calls are TRBV19 and TRBJ1-2, with a weak D call TRBD1 (5 bases). CDR3 length equals 18 residues. Trimming removed 3 bases from V and 0 bases from J, with 20 bases in between. Germline V gives CDR1 LNHDA, CDR2 SQIVND (reference sequence). The DNA for the CDR3 is TGTGCCAGTAGTATCACGGGGGGAAGGAGGCGGACTAACTATGGCTACACCTTC. Protein product: CASSITGGRRRTNYGYTF.

This rearrangement joins TRBV29-1 to TRBJ2-7, with 9 nucleotides matching TRBD1. This CDR3 contains 18 residues. Germline V gives CDR1 SQVTM, CDR2 ANQGSEA. V gave up 5 bases and J gave up 2 bases; unmatched junction bases: 19. CDR3 coding DNA: TGCAGCGTTTACGGTTTTAGCATTCCGGGACAGGGTGCCTACGAGCAGTACTTC. This codes for CSVYGFSIPGQGAYEQYF.

This clone has only one observation. The chain combines TRBV3-1 (or the pseudogene TRBV3-2) with TRBJ1-6; 9 nucleotides agree with TRBD1. This CDR3 has 17 residues. With 3 bases clipped from V and 10 bases from J, the junction kept 13 bases outside the gene matches. Germline V gene lookup returns CDR1 LGHDT and CDR2 YNNKEL (reference sequence). The CDR3 bases are TGTGCCAGCAGCCAGGGGACAGGGCCCATAATCGGCTCACCCCTCCACTTT. It yields the protein CASSQGTGPIIGSPLHF.

This chain links TRBV19 with TRBJ2-3; a possible D gene is TRBD2 (6 bases). The ends were cut back, 6 bases at V and 4 bases at J, with 14 bases in the middle. Germline V gene sequence: CDR1 LNHDA, CDR2 SQIVND (reference sequence). This CDR3 has 14 residues. The CDR3 spells CASSLGREADTQYF. The DNA for the CDR3 is TGTGCCAGTAGCCTGGGAAGGGAGGCAGATACGCAGTATTTT.